This TCR beta chain derives from a study of shared clonotypes between healthy human individuals. Donors comprised healthy HIV-negative adults lacking recent acute infections or vaccinations. TCRdb's table, derived via immunoSEQ multiplex PCR, lists solely in-frame clones and lacks some. The sample shows approximately 1.1 million clones, approximately 78% of them seen only once. The CDR3 sequence is 17 residues long. Trimming removed 5 bases from V and 1 base from J, with 15 bases in between. Germline V gene data show CDR1 as SGHTA and CDR2 as FQGTGA. The sample consisted of memory CD4+ T cells from PBMCs. Indicated subset: CD45RA-negative fraction. V gene TRBV7-3 combines with J gene TRBJ2-6, with D unclear. This clonotype was obtained from a man aged 18-30 years in good health. Some clones in this sample may be carry-over from other donors' samples. The CDR3 here is CASSGPTGGSGANVLTF. The CDR3 DNA reads TGTGCCAGCAGCGGGCCTACGGGCGGATCTGGGGCCAACGTCCTGACTTTC. Variable domain in full (rest from reference TRBV7-3 and TRBJ2-6): GAGVSQTPSNKVTEKGKYVELRCDPISGHTALYWYRQSLGQGPEFLIYFQGTGAADDSGLPNDRFFAVRPEGSVSTLKIQRTERGDSAVYLCASSGPTGGSGANVLTFGAGSRLTVL.